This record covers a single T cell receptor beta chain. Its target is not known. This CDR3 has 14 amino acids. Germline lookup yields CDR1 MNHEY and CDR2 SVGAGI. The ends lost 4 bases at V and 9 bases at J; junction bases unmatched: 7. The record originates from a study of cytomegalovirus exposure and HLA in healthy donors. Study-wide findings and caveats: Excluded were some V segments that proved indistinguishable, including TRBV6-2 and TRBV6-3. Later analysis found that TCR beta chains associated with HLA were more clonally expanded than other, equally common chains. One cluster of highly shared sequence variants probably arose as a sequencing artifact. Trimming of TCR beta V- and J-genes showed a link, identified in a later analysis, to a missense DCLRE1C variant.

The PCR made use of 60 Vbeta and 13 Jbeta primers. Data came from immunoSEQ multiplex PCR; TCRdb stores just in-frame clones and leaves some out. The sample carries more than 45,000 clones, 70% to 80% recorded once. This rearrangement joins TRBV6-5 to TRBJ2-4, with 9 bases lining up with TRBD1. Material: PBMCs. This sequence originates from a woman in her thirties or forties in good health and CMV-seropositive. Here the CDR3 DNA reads TGTGCCAGCAGTTCGGGACAGGGAATCGCCATTCAGTACTTC. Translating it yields CASSSGQGIAIQYF.